The T cell receptor beta chain under discussion was sequenced for a study of cytomegalovirus exposure and HLA in healthy donors. Study results and caveats: A later analysis showed HLA-associated TCR beta chains outstripping equally common others in clonal expansion. Some V segments, including TRBV6-2 and TRBV6-3, were excluded as indistinguishable.

Primers: 60 Vbeta forward and 13 Jbeta reverse. Data came from immunoSEQ multiplex PCR; TCRdb stores just in-frame clones and leaves some out. The repertoire has 180,000 or so clones, roughly four fifths of them found once; the top ten carry around 1.9%. Healthy bone marrow donors formed the donor group. With respect to this clone: Antigen unknown.

CDR1 and CDR2 from the germline V gene are SGDLS and YYNGEE. The length of the CDR3 is 14 residues. Trimming removed 4 bases at V and 5 bases at J, with 12 bases between. This clonotype was sampled from a woman younger than 45 in good health and CMV-seropositive. The gene calls are TRBV9 and TRBJ2-2, with a tentative D call TRBD1 (6 bases). The sample taken for sequencing was PBMCs. The chain's CDR3 is CASSFGQRTGELFF. CDR3 nucleotide sequence: TGTGCCAGCAGCTTCGGACAGAGAACCGGGGAGCTGTTTTTT.